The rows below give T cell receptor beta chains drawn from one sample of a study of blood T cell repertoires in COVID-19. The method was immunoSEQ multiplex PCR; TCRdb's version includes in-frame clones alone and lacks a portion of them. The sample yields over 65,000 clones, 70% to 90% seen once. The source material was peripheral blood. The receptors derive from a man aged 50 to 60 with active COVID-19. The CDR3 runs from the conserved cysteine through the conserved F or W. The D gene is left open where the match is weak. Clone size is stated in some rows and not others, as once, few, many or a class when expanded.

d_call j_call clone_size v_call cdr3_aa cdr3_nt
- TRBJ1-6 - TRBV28 CASNLGGGGANNSPLHF TGTGCCAGCAACCTCGGGGGTGGGGGGGCGAATAATTCACCCCTCCACTTT
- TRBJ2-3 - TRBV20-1 CSASGGTDTQYF TGCAGTGCTAGTGGAGGGACAGATACGCAGTATTTT
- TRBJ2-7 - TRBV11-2 CASSMNSKASEQYF TGTGCCAGCAGCATGAACTCTAAAGCTAGCGAGCAGTACTTC
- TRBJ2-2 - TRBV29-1 CSVEWGTTNTGELFF TGCAGCGTTGAATGGGGGACAACCAACACCGGGGAGCTGTTTTTT
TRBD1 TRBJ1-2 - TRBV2 CASSPQPGGIYGYTF TGTGCCAGCAGTCCCCAGCCAGGGGGCATCTATGGCTACACCTTC
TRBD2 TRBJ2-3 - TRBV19 CASKRAGASDTQYF TGTGCCAGTAAGCGAGCGGGAGCCTCAGATACGCAGTATTTT
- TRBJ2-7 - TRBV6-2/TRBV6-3 CASSYVGLEFEQYF TGTGCCAGCAGTTACGTGGGACTTGAATTCGAGCAGTACTTC
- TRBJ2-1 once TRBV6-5 CASSRGQIYNEQFF TGTGCCAGCAGTAGAGGACAGATCTACAATGAGCAGTTCTTC
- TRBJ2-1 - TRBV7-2 CASGRQVRNEQFF TGTGCCAGTGGCAGACAGGTTCGGAATGAGCAGTTCTTC
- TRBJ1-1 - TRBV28 CASSKTDEAFF TGTGCCAGCAGTAAGACAGATGAAGCTTTCTTT
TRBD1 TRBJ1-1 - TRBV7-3 CASSYRTGVNTEAFF TGTGCCAGCAGCTACCGGACAGGGGTGAACACTGAAGCTTTCTTT
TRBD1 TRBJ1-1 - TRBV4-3 CASSQERTGVSEAFF TGCGCCAGCAGCCAAGAACGGACAGGAGTGTCTGAAGCTTTCTTT
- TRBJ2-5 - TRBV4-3 CASSQGTGTQETQYF TGCGCCAGCAGCCAAGGTACCGGGACACAAGAGACCCAGTACTTC
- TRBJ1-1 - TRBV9 CASSARPQGDTEAFF TGTGCCAGCAGCGCACGGCCCCAAGGGGACACTGAAGCTTTCTTT
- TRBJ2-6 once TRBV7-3 CASSFRGGSGANVLTF TGTGCCAGCAGCTTTAGGGGAGGATCTGGGGCCAACGTCCTGACTTTC
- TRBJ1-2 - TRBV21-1 CASSNRRFPTNYGYTF TGTGCCAGCAGCAACAGGCGATTCCCAACTAACTATGGCTACACCTTC
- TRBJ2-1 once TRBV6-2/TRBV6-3 CASSILNEQFF TGTGCCAGCAGTATACTCAATGAGCAGTTCTTC
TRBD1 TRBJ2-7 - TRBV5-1 CASSLRTGGSYEQYF TGCGCCAGCAGCTTAAGGACAGGGGGCTCCTACGAGCAGTACTTC
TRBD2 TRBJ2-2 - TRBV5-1 CASTAGGGTGELFF TGCGCCTCGACAGCGGGGGGAGGTACCGGGGAGCTGTTTTTT
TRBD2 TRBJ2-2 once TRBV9 CASSGTGRGVTGELFF TGTGCCAGCAGCGGTACCGGGCGGGGGGTCACCGGGGAGCTGTTTTTT
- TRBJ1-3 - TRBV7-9 CASGAGKNTIYF TGTGCCAGCGGTGCAGGGAAAAACACCATATATTTT
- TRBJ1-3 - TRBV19 CASSIGGLGNTIYF TGTGCCAGTAGTATCGGGGGTCTTGGAAACACCATATATTTT
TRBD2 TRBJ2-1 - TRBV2 CASSWKGGYNEQFF TGTGCCAGCAGTTGGAAGGGAGGGTACAATGAGCAGTTCTTC
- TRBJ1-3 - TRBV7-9 CASKGRGNTIYF TGTGCCAGCAAGGGAAGAGGGAACACCATATATTTT
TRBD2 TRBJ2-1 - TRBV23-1 CASSQSGERRMGASGGNEQFF TGCGCCAGCAGTCAATCCGGCGAGAGGCGGATGGGGGCTAGCGGGGGGAATGAGCAGTTCTTC
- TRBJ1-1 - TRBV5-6 CASSPQGGRVEAFF TGTGCCAGCAGCCCCCAGGGAGGGCGAGTCGAAGCTTTCTTT
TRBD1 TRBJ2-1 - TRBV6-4 CASSDSEGANEQFF TGTGCCAGCAGTGACTCAGAGGGGGCAAATGAGCAGTTCTTC
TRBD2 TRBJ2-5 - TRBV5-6 CASSLNPAGEETQYF TGTGCCAGCAGCCTAAACCCAGCGGGGGAGGAGACCCAGTACTTC
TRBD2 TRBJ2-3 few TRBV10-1 CASSDVREGSDTQYF TGCGCCAGCAGTGACGTGCGGGAGGGATCAGATACGCAGTATTTT
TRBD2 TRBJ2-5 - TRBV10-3 CAISESLVIAGADLETQYF TGTGCCATCAGTGAGTCTCTTGTTATAGCGGGAGCTGATCTTGAGACCCAGTACTTC
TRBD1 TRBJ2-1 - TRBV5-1 CASSSGQAASYNEQFF TGCGCCAGCAGCTCGGGACAGGCCGCTTCCTACAATGAGCAGTTCTTC
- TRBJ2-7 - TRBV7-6 CASSLGAAEQYF TGTGCCAGCAGCTTAGGGGCAGCCGAGCAGTACTTC
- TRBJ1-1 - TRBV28 CASSPTWGFINTEAFF TGTGCCAGCAGTCCGACCTGGGGCTTCATAAACACTGAAGCTTTCTTT
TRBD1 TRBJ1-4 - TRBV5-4 CASSLGQGLGNEKLFF TGTGCCAGCAGCCTAGGACAGGGGCTGGGAAATGAAAAACTGTTTTTT
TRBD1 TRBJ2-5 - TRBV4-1 CASSPGQGETQYF TGCGCCAGCAGCCCCGGACAGGGAGAGACCCAGTACTTC
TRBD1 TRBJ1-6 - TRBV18 CASSRGQGDNSPLHF TGTGCCAGCTCAAGGGGACAGGGGGATAATTCACCCCTCCACTTT
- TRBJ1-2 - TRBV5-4 CASSLAGRGLVYGYTF TGTGCCAGCAGCTTGGCTGGGCGGGGGCTCGTCTATGGCTACACCTTC